The present TCR beta chain was sequenced within a study of shared clonotypes between healthy human individuals. Points from the study as a whole: Between a handful of donors, naive CD4 clonotypes were shared at a level of about 5.3%. Unshared clonotypes carried lower generation probabilities than those common to all four donors. In having few donors, the study represented limited genetic and exposure-history diversity.

In the case of this clone: Antigen specificity is unknown.

CDR1 SEHNR and CDR2 FQNEAQ come from the germline V gene (reference sequence). The length of the CDR3 is 17 residues. Trimming took off 0 bases at V and 1 base at J, with 12 bases between the two ends. CD45RO-negative, CCR7-positively selected cells formed the naive CD8 fraction, excluding terminally differentiated effector memory CD45RA+ cells. Roughly 33,000 T cell genomes, or about 200 ng DNA, went into the sorted-subset replicate PCRs. TCRdb's table, derived via immunoSEQ multiplex PCR, lists solely in-frame clones and lacks some. This sample yields about 680,000 clones, of which 90% to 95% are seen a single time; 24% belongs to the top ten.

Sequencing input: naive CD8+ T cells sorted from blood. This sequence was found in a man younger than 40 in good health. J is TRBJ2-2 and V is TRBV7-9; D is uncertain. The CDR3 protein is CASSLALGRENTGELFF. The CDR3 nucleotides read TGTGCCAGCAGCTTAGCGCTAGGTAGGGAGAACACCGGGGAGCTGTTTTTT.